This T cell receptor beta chain was found in a study of T cell clonotyping in hematopoietic cell transplantation. Study results and limitations: Recipient TCR diversity dropped after transplant; expanded clonotypes rose from day 30 to 180. At the given depth, recipient repertoires were over 95% de novo clonotypes.

Samples: about 28 days before transplant, then days 30, 100 and 180 after. In the case of this clone: The target antigen is unknown.

Here immunoSEQ multiplex PCR was the method, and the copy in TCRdb shows in-frame clones only, minus some. Of approximately 15,000 clones listed, 70% to 90% were seen once; the top ten hold more than 3.5%. The CDR3 length is 14 residues. Germline V CDR1 and CDR2: LGHNT, FRNRAP. V lost 5 bases and J 7 bases, leaving 17 bases between the germline ends. This chain uses TRBV12-5 with TRBJ2-5; a possible D gene is TRBD2 (6 bases). This receptor was taken from a male patient aged 55 to 69 who had an allogeneic stem cell transplant from a related donor, so the T cells may come from the graft donor. Some clones in this sample may be carry-over from other donors' samples. Here the sequenced sample was PBMCs, taken 100 days after allogeneic stem cell transplant. The CDR3 here is CASGPGTAEGTQYF. CDR3 nucleotides: TGTGCTAGTGGTCCAGGGACGGCGGAGGGGACCCAGTACTTC.